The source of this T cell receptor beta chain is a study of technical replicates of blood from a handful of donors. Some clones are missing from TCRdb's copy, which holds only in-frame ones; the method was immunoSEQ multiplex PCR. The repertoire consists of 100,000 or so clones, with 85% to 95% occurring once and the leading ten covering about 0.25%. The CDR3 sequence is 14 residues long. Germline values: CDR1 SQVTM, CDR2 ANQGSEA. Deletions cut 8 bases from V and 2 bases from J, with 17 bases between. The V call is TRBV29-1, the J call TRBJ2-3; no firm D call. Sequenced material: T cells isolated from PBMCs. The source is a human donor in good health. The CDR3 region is CSSRIGFSTDTQYF. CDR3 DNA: TGCAGCTCCCGAATCGGGTTTTCCACAGATACGCAGTATTTT.